This T cell receptor (beta chain) originates from a study of T cell responses to AZD1222 COVID-19 vaccine (dated by TCRdb to about 2021). About the study as a whole: AZD1222 recipients with second doses at about 4 weeks or about 12 weeks were pooled, because spike-specific TCR depth and breadth did not differ between schedules. Trial participants were enrolled by age into 18-55, 56-69 and 70-plus year subgroups, with 148, 28 and 57 TCR-sequenced participants respectively. TCR sequencing covered some 250 trial participants: 207 given two doses of AZD1222 and 26 given two doses of MenACWY control vaccine.

On this clone itself: The clone's antigen remains unknown. Nothing much larger sits one base from this clone, and base qualities are not available.

The meaning of the sample's time point label: baseline before first vaccination. Vaccinee samples were obtained from the UK trials COV001 and COV002, which included a single-blind randomized controlled phase 2/3 trial of AZD1222 (ChAdOx1 nCoV-19) in healthy adults. For TCRbeta chain sequencing, PBMC samples were collected from trial participants at day 0 and at day 28 after the second dose. The CDR3 regions of human TCRbeta chains were subjected to immunosequencing. In the source study's methods: Repertoire TCRs were checked for matches against a reference library of SARS-CoV-2-specific TCRs that had been generated using the MIRA antigen-specificity platform. Breadth was defined as the fraction of unique TCRs that were SARS-CoV-2-associated. Depth was defined as the fraction of total T cells that were SARS-CoV-2-associated. Each spike-specific TCR was assigned to its reactive spike region and to a CD4 or CD8 class using the MIRA data. Log10-transformed breadth and depth values were compared by one-way ANOVA with Sidak's multiple comparisons tests. TCRdb obtained this table from immuneACCESS and retained in-frame rearrangements with V and J assigned. These tables miss some clones; where compared with another copy, unresolved V genes account for less than half of the shortfall, and the remainder is unexplained. The V and J calls and the clone size are those of that table, but D and trimming were determined from the DNA. The sample table contains roughly 100,000 clones; only one count was recorded for 70% to 90% of them. The ten most abundant clones make up approximately 19% of the sample.

The study at large found these results: After two AZD1222 doses, both the breadth and the depth of spike-specific TCRs were significantly higher than at day 0 and than in MenACWY recipients. Only five to seven AZD1222 recipients were SARS-CoV-2 seropositive at baseline, limiting conclusions about previously exposed vaccinees. Reportedly, almost half of the unique spike-specific TCRs recognized epitopes lying outside the regions that are mutated in the B.1.351 and B.1.1.7 variants. The whole spike protein was spanned by vaccine-associated CD4 TCRs, and dominant responses were seen in regions 160-218 and 743-854. The 56-69-year group was small, and its depth increase did not reach significance, likely because of low power. Because no samples from the day 14 peak response were available, repertoires could be characterized only after the peak T cell response. Participants were mostly white British, with more females than males. The authors suggested clonal diversity may have been underestimated.

The germline V gene yields SGHVS for CDR1 and FNYEAQ for CDR2. Trimming takes 5 bases from V and 1 base from J, and the germline ends sit 12 bases apart. The CDR3 starts with the cysteine, ends with the phenylalanine, and has 15 residues. The entry retains the CDR3 DNA only, 45 bases that are in frame from base 1. This TCR was recovered from an adult in good health. This chain is built from TRBV7-6 and TRBJ2-1; the best D guess is TRBD1, with 5 bases matching. This specimen was peripheral blood, taken on day 0 of AZD1222 vaccination. The bases are TGTGCCAGCAGCCGAAGGACAATATCCTACAATGAGCAGTTCTTC. It translates to CASSRRTISYNEQFF.